The 21 T cell receptor beta chains presented below share a single source sample, sequenced in a study of cytomegalovirus exposure and HLA in healthy donors. Primers: 60 Vbeta forward and 13 Jbeta reverse. The method was immunoSEQ multiplex PCR; TCRdb's version includes in-frame clones alone and lacks a portion of them. The sample holds approximately 140,000 clones, around two thirds seen once. The sequencing input was PBMCs. All receptors derive from a male donor in good health and CMV-seronegative.

V and J are TRBV6-5 and TRBJ1-2; 12 bases are shared with TRBD1. Germline values: CDR1 MNHEY, CDR2 SVGAGI. This CDR3 contains 15 residues. The junction had 2 bases not matched to a gene; V was cut back by 4 bases and J by 2 bases. Here the CDR3 DNA reads TGTGCCAGCAGTTGGGGGACAGGGGGCAACTATGGCTACACCTTC. Translation: CASSWGTGGNYGYTF.

The chain links TRBV15 to TRBJ1-2, with a tentative D call TRBD1 (5 bases). The CDR3 loop spans 19 amino acids. Per germline, CDR1 LNHNV and CDR2 YYDKDF (reference sequence). V gave up 0 bases and J gave up 4 bases, with 24 bases separating them. The CDR3 loop is CATSRDRGPQGSRSYGYTF. The DNA for the CDR3 is TGTGCCACCAGCAGAGATCGAGGACCGCAGGGTAGTCGATCCTATGGCTACACCTTC.

The chain is built from TRBV30 and TRBJ2-5; 8 bases map to TRBD1. CDR3 length equals 13 residues. J gave up 4 bases and V 1 base, and 2 bases lay outside the gene matches. Germline lookup yields CDR1 GTSNPN and CDR2 SVGIG (reference sequence). The CDR3 region has the DNA TGTGCCTGGAGTGGCGGGACAGGAGAGACCCAGTACTTC. This translates into CAWSGGTGETQYF.

The chain's CDR3 is CASSQDNSGGARETQYF. The DNA of the CDR3 is TGTGCCAGCAGCCAAGATAACAGCGGGGGGGCGCGGGAGACCCAGTACTTC. The chain uses TRBV4-2 and TRBJ2-5, with 10 positions matching TRBD2. Germline CDR1 LGHNA, CDR2 YNFKEQ. This CDR3 has 17 residues. The J segment lost 5 bases and the V segment lost 0 bases, leaving 9 bases of the junction unmatched.

The CDR3 DNA is TGTGCCAGTAGTACCCAGGGGGGAGGAACCTACGAGCAGTACTTC. This gives the protein CASSTQGGGTYEQYF. This chain links TRBV19 with TRBJ2-7; a weak D match, TRBD1 (7 bases). Trimming removed 4 bases from V and 2 bases from J, with 15 bases in between. CDR1 and CDR2 (germline): LNHDA, SQIVND (reference sequence). CDR3 length: 15 residues.

In this sample, this clone turned up a few times. The chain couples TRBV7-2 to TRBJ1-3; D is unresolved. This CDR3 comprises 13 residues. The germline CDR1 and CDR2 sequences are SGHTA and FQGNSA. V lost 1 base, J lost 4 bases, and 5 bases lay in between. The CDR3 coding sequence is TGTGCCAGCAGCTTAGACCAGGGAAACACCATATATTTT. Protein product: CASSLDQGNTIYF.

CDR3 sequence: CASSQGSSGTTDTQYF. The CDR3 DNA follows: TGCGCCAGCAGCCAAGGTAGTAGCGGTACCACAGATACGCAGTATTTT. The chain joins TRBV4-3 to TRBJ2-3; D perhaps matches TRBD2 (6 bases). The ends were cut back, 1 base at V and 2 bases at J, with 13 bases in the middle. The CDR3 is 16 amino acids. Germline V gene data show CDR1 as LGHNA and CDR2 as YSLEER.

This clone was recorded a few times. The rearrangement joins TRBV6-6 to TRBJ2-5; 8 nucleotides line up with TRBD1. With 8 bases clipped from V and 2 bases from J, the junction kept 10 bases outside the gene matches. The germline CDR1 and CDR2 sequences are MNHNY and SVGAGI (reference sequence). This CDR3 spans 15 amino acids. CDR3 sequence: CASAGSRTGQETQYF. The DNA for the CDR3 is TGTGCCAGCGCCGGTAGTCGGACAGGGCAAGAGACCCAGTACTTC.

The chain recombines TRBV6-5 with TRBJ2-2, with D tentatively TRBD1 (6 bases). The CDR3 totals 16 residues. Germline lookup yields CDR1 MNHEY and CDR2 SVGAGI. Trimming pared 2 bases from V and 5 bases from J, leaving 15 bases between. Here the CDR3 reads CASSYHQGRGTGELFF. CDR3 in DNA: TGTGCCAGCAGTTACCACCAGGGGCGAGGTACCGGGGAGCTGTTTTTT.

This clone showed up just once. This rearrangement joins TRBV4-3 to TRBJ2-3; 7 nucleotides agree with TRBD2. The CDR3 is 15 residues long. With V trimmed by 0 bases and J by 7 bases, 7 bases remained unmatched. Per the germline V gene, CDR1 is LGHNA and CDR2 is YSLEER. The CDR3 reads CASSQDGGVPNTQYF. Written as DNA, the CDR3 is TGCGCCAGCAGCCAAGATGGGGGGGTCCCAAATACGCAGTATTTT.

In its sample, this clone was seen a few times. This chain uses TRBV2 with TRBJ2-5; 13 positions match TRBD2. Germline V gene lookup returns CDR1 SNHLY and CDR2 FYNNEI. CDR3 length equals 15 residues. V lost 5 bases, J lost 5 bases, and 5 bases stayed unmatched. CDR3 sequence reads: CASSRTSGGGETQYF. The CDR3, as DNA: TGTGCCAGCAGTCGGACTAGCGGGGGTGGCGAGACCCAGTACTTC.

The J gene is TRBJ2-7, the V gene TRBV15, with 8 bases matching TRBD1. The CDR3 is 15 residues long. Germline CDR1 reads LNHNV; CDR2 reads YYDKDF (reference sequence). The V and J ends lost 0 bases and 3 bases, in that order; junction bases with no gene match: 4. The CDR3 DNA sequence: TGTGCCACCAGCAGAGAGGGAGACAGGGGCTACGAGCAGTACTTC. Translating gives CATSREGDRGYEQYF.

The CDR3 DNA reads TGTGCCAGGCCGAACAGGTATGGCTACACCTTC. It encodes CARPNRYGYTF. V is TRBV28 and J is TRBJ1-2, with D maybe TRBD1 (5 bases). Trimming took 9 bases from V and 5 from J, leaving 10 bases between them. CDR3 length: 11 residues. The germline V gene has CDR1 MDHEN and CDR2 SYDVKM.

The V and J genes are TRBV6-1 and TRBJ2-1; D is unresolved. Germline CDR1 is MNHNS and CDR2 is SASEGT. CDR3 length equals 14 residues. Trimming removed 0 bases at V and 6 bases at J, with 9 bases between. The CDR3 DNA reads as TGTGCCAGCAGTGAAGCGGCCAGCGTCAATGAGCAGTTCTTC. It codes for CASSEAASVNEQFF.

The V call is TRBV7-9, the J call TRBJ2-2; 7 bases match TRBD1. Germline V gene data show CDR1 as SEHNR and CDR2 as FQNEAQ (reference sequence). V lost 9 bases to trimming and J lost 8 bases; unmatched junction nucleotides: 9. The CDR3 extends over 13 amino acids. CDR3 loop: CARGQLTPGELFF. The DNA for the CDR3 is TGTGCCAGGGGACAGCTAACACCGGGGGAGCTGTTTTTT.

V and J are TRBV10-3 and TRBJ2-5; the D gene is possibly TRBD1 (8 bases). CDR3 length: 14 amino acids. The germline V gene has CDR1 ENHRY and CDR2 SYGVKD. Between the trimmed V and J ends, which lost 6 bases and 5 bases, there was a span of 16 bases. CDR3 in amino acids: CAIRSDREGETQYF. DNA of the CDR3: TGTGCCATCAGATCGGACAGGGAGGGGGAGACCCAGTACTTC.

The J gene is TRBJ2-7, the V gene TRBV5-4; a possible D gene is TRBD1 (6 bases). Germline V gene lookup returns CDR1 SGHNT and CDR2 YYREEE (reference sequence). This CDR3 spans 14 amino acids. V was clipped by 2 bases and J by 4 bases, with 13 bases between them. CDR3 protein: CASSFRGSGYEQYF. CDR3 bases: TGTGCCAGCAGCTTCAGGGGTTCCGGGTACGAGCAGTACTTC.

This chain joins TRBV27 and TRBJ2-4, with D perhaps TRBD2 (6 bases). CDR1 is MNHEY and CDR2 is SMNVEV in the germline V gene (reference sequence). Trimming took off 5 bases at V and 8 bases at J, with 16 bases between the two ends. The CDR3 loop spans 14 amino acids. CDR3 region: CASSLKRVGDIQYF. CDR3 DNA: TGTGCCAGCAGTCTAAAGCGGGTCGGGGACATTCAGTACTTC.

The rearrangement joins TRBV5-1 to TRBJ2-5; possibly TRBD2 for D (6 bases). Looked up from germline, CDR1 is SGHRS and CDR2 is YFSETQ. The CDR3 has 15 amino acids. Trimming took 3 bases from V and 5 from J, leaving 17 bases between them. The DNA for the CDR3 is TGCGCCAGCAGCTCGTCTGGGGGGAATTGGGAGACCCAGTACTTC. Residues: CASSSSGGNWETQYF.

This chain uses TRBV4-1 with TRBJ2-3; 9 nucleotides agree with TRBD2. Germline CDR1 is MGHRA and CDR2 is YSYEKL. Unmatched junction bases numbered 10, after V lost 3 bases and J lost 6 bases. CDR3 size: 16 residues. The CDR3 protein is CASSQGLAGIGDTQYF. The CDR3 coding sequence is TGCGCCAGCAGCCAGGGACTAGCAGGGATCGGGGATACGCAGTATTTT.

V is TRBV4-3 and J is TRBJ2-2, with TRBD2 identical over 11 bases. The CDR3 contains 19 residues. The V gene's germline CDR1 is LGHNA and CDR2 YSLEER. Losses at the gene ends were 1 base for V and 0 bases for J; bases not matched to a gene: 7. The CDR3 DNA reads as TGCGCCAGCAGCCAAGTCCTAGCGGGGGGCCTTGCGAACACCGGGGAGCTGTTTTTT. It yields the protein CASSQVLAGGLANTGELFF.